A selection of T cell receptor beta chains follows, all from one sample in a study of T cells in Graves' hyperthyroidism and ophthalmopathy. TCRdb called the multiplex PCR reads again in MiXCR, with one record for every CDR3 protein. The sample has a few hundred thousand distinct CDR3 sequences, roughly 13% seen once. Material for sequencing was blood. All receptors derive from a woman aged 35 to 49 with Graves' ophthalmopathy. Each CDR3 is given with its conserved first and last residue. D genes are given only for firm matches. Clone size is given for some rows only: seen once, a few or many times, or a class if the clone is expanded.

clone_size	v_call	cdr3_length	j_call	d_call	cdr3_aa	cdr3_nt
NA	TRBV20-1	14	TRBJ2-4	TRBD1	CSARRQGSKNIQYF	TGCAGTGCTAGAAGACAGGGGTCCAAAAACATTCAGTACTTC
many	TRBV20-1	12	TRBJ1-2	NA	CSAIGTVYGYTF	TGCAGCGCCATTGGGACGGTCTATGGCTACACCTTC
few	TRBV10-2	11	TRBJ1-5	NA	CASSDGQPQHF	TGCGCCAGCAGTGATGGTCAGCCCCAGCATTTT
many	TRBV12-3/TRBV12-4	13	TRBJ2-5	TRBD2	CASSPSGGKTQYF	TGTGCCAGCAGTCCTAGCGGGGGGAAGACCCAGTACTTC
many	TRBV7-2	18	TRBJ2-1	NA	CASSLAGGAGGSYNEQFF	TGTGCCAGCAGCTTAGCGGGGGGAGCGGGCGGTTCCTACAATGAGCAGTTCTTC
many	TRBV7-9	14	TRBJ1-1	NA	CASSLGQENTEAFF	TGTGCCAGCAGCTTAGGACAAGAGAACACTGAAGCTTTCTTT
many	TRBV20-1	13	TRBJ1-2	NA	CSARDRTHYGYTF	TGCAGTGCTAGAGACCGGACACACTATGGCTACACCTTC
many	TRBV10-3	14	TRBJ1-3	NA	CAVEDSQSGNTIYF	TGTGCCGTAGAGGACAGCCAGTCTGGAAACACCATATATTTT
NA	TRBV24-1	15	TRBJ1-1	TRBD1	CATSEWGQDNTEAFF	TGTGCCACCAGTGAGTGGGGACAGGATAACACTGAAGCTTTCTTT
few	TRBV27	14	TRBJ2-1	NA	CASSLRLAYNEQFF	TGTGCCAGCAGTTTACGGCTGGCCTACAATGAGCAGTTCTTC
many	TRBV5-5	16	TRBJ2-7	TRBD2	CASSRIPGTTSYEQYF	TGTGCCAGCAGCCGCATTCCAGGGACTACCTCCTACGAGCAGTACTTC
many	TRBV6-1	12	TRBJ2-1	NA	CASIAGWGEQFF	TGTGCCAGCATCGCAGGGTGGGGTGAGCAGTTCTTC
many	TRBV15	15	TRBJ1-5	NA	CATSRDHRVEQPQHF	TGTGCCACCAGCAGAGATCACAGGGTGGAGCAGCCCCAGCATTTT
NA	TRBV18	15	TRBJ1-5	NA	CASSPRAGDSSAQHF	TGTGCCAGCTCCCCGCGAGCGGGGGATAGTTCGGCCCAGCATTTT
many	TRBV7-9	14	TRBJ1-1	NA	CASSWEGVNTEAFF	TGTGCCAGCAGCTGGGAGGGGGTGAACACTGAAGCTTTCTTT
few	TRBV29-1	14	TRBJ2-2	NA	CSVDGGLAAGELFF	TGCAGCGTTGACGGGGGGCTAGCGGCCGGGGAGCTGTTTTTT
many	TRBV19	12	TRBJ2-7	NA	CASSSRSGEQYF	TGTGCCAGTTCAAGTCGGTCGGGCGAGCAGTACTTC
NA	TRBV7-2	15	TRBJ1-2	NA	CASSLAGRGGYGYTF	TGTGCCAGCAGCTTAGCGGGCAGAGGGGGCTATGGCTACACCTTC
NA	TRBV18	17	TRBJ2-3	NA	CASSPLPRSDGTDTQYF	TGTGCCAGCTCACCACTCCCCAGATCCGATGGCACAGATACGCAGTATTTT
many	TRBV7-9	14	TRBJ1-1	NA	CASSSIRGVAEAFF	TGTGCCAGCAGCTCAATCCGGGGAGTCGCTGAAGCTTTCTTT
many	TRBV6-1	15	TRBJ1-5	TRBD1	CASSYRDSPNQPQHF	TGTGCCAGCAGTTATAGGGACAGTCCTAATCAGCCCCAGCATTTT
many	TRBV2	15	TRBJ2-1	NA	CASSGPGGTYNEQFF	TGTGCCAGCAGTGGTCCGGGCGGGACCTACAATGAGCAGTTCTTC
NA	TRBV20-1	15	TRBJ2-1	TRBD2	CSARPPTSGYNEQFF	TGCAGTGCTAGACCCCCGACTAGCGGGTACAATGAGCAGTTCTTC
NA	TRBV3-1	12	TRBJ2-1	NA	CASSQTYNEQFF	TGTGCCAGCAGCCAAACATACAATGAGCAGTTCTTC
many	TRBV9	15	TRBJ1-5	NA	CASSAKGQPNQPQHF	TGTGCCAGCAGCGCAAAAGGACAGCCTAATCAGCCCCAGCATTTT
NA	TRBV3-1	15	TRBJ1-1	TRBD1	CASSQRDRRGTEAFF	TGTGCCAGCAGCCAAAGGGACAGGCGGGGAACTGAAGCTTTCTTT
many	TRBV7-9	13	TRBJ2-6	NA	CASSLMGANVLTF	TGTGCCAGCAGCTTGATGGGGGCCAACGTCCTGACTTTC
many	TRBV15	15	TRBJ2-2	NA	CATSRDKQVGGELFF	TGTGCCACCAGCAGAGATAAACAGGTTGGCGGGGAGCTGTTTTTT
many	TRBV27	15	TRBJ2-7	TRBD2	CASSLKWGRGYEQYF	TGTGCCAGCAGTCTAAAATGGGGGAGGGGCTACGAGCAGTACTTC
many	TRBV7-2	17	TRBJ2-3	NA	CASSPFVRGTSTDTQYF	TGTGCCAGCAGCCCCTTCGTCCGGGGTACTAGCACAGATACGCAGTATTTT
many	TRBV28	14	TRBJ2-7	TRBD2	CASNRLAVSYEQYF	TGTGCCAGCAACCGACTAGCCGTTTCCTACGAGCAGTACTTC
many	TRBV2	13	TRBJ1-2	TRBD1	CASIRQGRYGYTF	TGTGCCAGCATTAGACAGGGCCGCTATGGCTACACCTTC
NA	TRBV20-1	15	TRBJ2-7	NA	CSASPLGEISYEQYF	TGCAGTGCTAGCCCGCTAGGAGAAATCTCCTACGAGCAGTACTTC
NA	TRBV9	13	TRBJ1-2	NA	CASSVQGSYGYTF	TGTGCCAGCAGCGTACAGGGTTCCTATGGCTACACCTTC
many	TRBV28	14	TRBJ2-5	NA	CASSLYSGSETQYF	TGTGCCAGCAGTTTATACTCAGGGTCGGAGACCCAGTACTTC
NA	TRBV28	18	TRBJ2-1	NA	CASSFEVGTFLSYNEQFF	TGTGCCAGCAGTTTTGAGGTGGGGACTTTTCTTTCCTACAATGAGCAGTTCTTC
many	TRBV12-3/TRBV12-4	17	TRBJ2-6	NA	CASRESGVTSGANVLTF	TGTGCCAGCAGGGAATCGGGGGTTACCTCTGGGGCCAACGTCCTGACTTTC
many	TRBV20-1	14	TRBJ2-1	TRBD1	CSAVTGGANNEQFF	TGCAGTGCCGTGACAGGGGGCGCAAACAATGAGCAGTTCTTC